The 10 T cell receptor beta chains listed next were all sequenced from one sample in a study of HIV-infected patients and healthy controls. No cell fractionation was done, so the repertoire covers all unsorted peripheral blood T cells. 400 to 550 ng RNA was reverse transcribed with alpha and beta constant-region primers. Each of the alpha and beta chains got its own library through chain-specific third strand synthesis with indices. TCRdb passed the 5' RACE reads through MiXCR, listing each CDR3 protein once. The sample yields approximately 9,300 distinct CDR3 sequences, about 10% seen once. This material consisted of blood, taken before antiretroviral therapy. These receptors all come from an adult with HIV infection.

The sample holds many counts of this clonotype. This chain connects TRBV10-3 to TRBJ2-1, with a possible D match to TRBD2 (7 bases). V lost 5 bases, J lost 9 bases, and 20 bases lay in between. Germline-derived CDR1 and CDR2 are ENHRY and SYGVKD. The CDR3 loop spans 15 amino acids. The CDR3: CAISRGGDTIGEQFF. In DNA, the CDR3 is TGTGCCATCAGTAGGGGGGGGGACACAATTGGTGAGCAGTTCTTC.

By its share, this clonotype is medium-sized. This chain uses TRBV28 with TRBJ2-5, with a weak D call TRBD1 (5 bases). Looked up from germline, CDR1 is MDHEN and CDR2 is SYDVKM. The CDR3 spans 13 residues. V lost 8 bases and J lost 4, with 14 bases in between. The CDR3 DNA follows: TGTGCCAGCGGGGCGGCTTCACCAGAGACCCAGTACTTC. This sequence encodes CASGAASPETQYF.

The table lists this clonotype with many counts. V usage is TRBV11-2 and J usage is TRBJ2-5; D remains unclear. The CDR3 runs 11 residues. CDR1 and CDR2 (germline): SGHAT, FQNNGV. The V end lost 2 bases, the J end lost 5 bases, and 3 bases lay between the germline ends. Written as DNA, the CDR3 is TGTGCCAGCAGCTTAACGGAGACCCAGTACTTC. Translation: CASSLTETQYF.

This clonotype was counted between two and nine times. The chain links TRBV28 to TRBJ1-2; 7 bases map to TRBD1. Germline V gives CDR1 MDHEN, CDR2 SYDVKM. J was trimmed by 2 bases and V by 6 bases; bases with no gene match: 3. The length of the CDR3 is 13 residues. This CDR3 reads CASRTGQNYGYTF. CDR3 sequence (DNA): TGTGCCAGCAGGACGGGACAGAACTATGGCTACACCTTC.

This clonotype was recorded many times. V is TRBV11-2 and J is TRBJ2-3; D is uncertain. V lost 3 bases, J lost 5 bases, and 21 bases lay in between. The CDR3 length is 17 residues. The V gene's germline CDR1 is SGHAT and CDR2 FQNNGV. CDR3 sequence (DNA): TGTGCCAGCAGCTTCGGAGTGAACACCCTGAGAGTAGATACGCAGTATTTT. Its protein is CASSFGVNTLRVDTQYF. Using reference TRBV11-2 and TRBJ2-3 for the parts outside the CDR3, the full variable domain is EAGVAQSPRYKIIEKRQSVAFWCNPISGHATLYWYQQILGQGPKLLIQFQNNGVVDDSQLPKDRFSAERLKGVDSTLKIQPAKLEDSAVYLCASSFGVNTLRVDTQYFGPGTRLTVL.

This clonotype has ten or more counts. The rearrangement uses TRBV10-3 and TRBJ1-6, with TRBD1 matching over 8 bases. Germline assignment: CDR1 ENHRY and CDR2 SYGVKD. The CDR3 length is 15 residues. Trimming took 6 bases from V and 8 from J; bases not matched to a gene: 9. DNA of the CDR3: TGTGCCATCAGATCTAAGACAGGGGACGATTCACCCCTCCACTTT. This encodes CAIRSKTGDDSPLHF.

This clonotype was detected many times. This chain joins TRBV6-6 and TRBJ2-1; 13 bases are a match to TRBD2. V was clipped by 8 bases and J by 2 bases; unmatched bases: 0. There are 14 residues in the CDR3. The germline CDR1 and CDR2 sequences are MNHNY and SVGAGI (reference sequence). The CDR3 protein is CASGTSGTYNEQFF. The DNA for the CDR3 is TGTGCCAGCGGGACTAGCGGGACCTACAATGAGCAGTTCTTC.

This clonotype was counted many times. The V and J genes are TRBV14 and TRBJ2-1, with a weak D call TRBD2 (5 bases). This CDR3 has 11 amino acids. Per the germline V gene, CDR1 is SGHDN and CDR2 is FVKESK. Trimming shortened V by 6 bases and J by 9 bases, and 9 bases separated the two germline ends. CDR3 amino acids: CASSYSAEQFF. The CDR3 bases are TGTGCCAGCAGTTATAGCGCTGAGCAGTTCTTC.

This clonotype is labeled as medium-sized. The V call is TRBV28, the J call TRBJ2-5; D call uncertain. The CDR3 is made up of 15 amino acids. Trimming shortened V by 4 bases and J by 3 bases, and 15 bases separated the two germline ends. Germline V CDR1 and CDR2: MDHEN, SYDVKM. The CDR3 spells CASSYSLIQKETQYF. DNA of the CDR3: TGTGCCAGCAGTTACTCGCTTATACAAAAAGAGACCCAGTACTTC.

Many counts were recorded for this clonotype. J is TRBJ2-7 and V is TRBV30; perhaps D is TRBD1 or TRBD2 (6 bases each). Deletions cut 5 bases from V and 4 bases from J, with 12 bases between. Germline lookup yields CDR1 GTSNPN and CDR2 SVGIG (reference sequence). There are 12 residues in the CDR3. For the CDR3, the DNA is TGTGCCTGGCGGGGGCCGCTTTACGAGCAGTACTTC. It is translated as CAWRGPLYEQYF.